The 27 T cell receptor beta chains listed next were all sequenced from one sample in a study of Tregs in tolerant kidney transplant recipients. Method: immunoSEQ multiplex PCR; TCRdb's copy keeps in-frame clones and lacks some. This sample contains about 30,000 clones. Here the sequenced sample was CD8+ T cells from blood, taken before the transplant. These receptor sequences come from a human donor who received a combined kidney and bone marrow transplant.

Concerning this clone: The read terminates 3 residues ahead of where the CDR3 ends, so the germline J gene completes it. The J gene is TRBJ2-1, the V gene TRBV7-9, with 11 bases identical to TRBD2. The CDR3 runs 15 residues. Germline V gene lookup returns CDR1 SEHNR and CDR2 FQNEAQ (reference sequence). The V segment lost 4 bases and the J segment 6 bases; nucleotides outside the gene matches: 5. CDR3 DNA (partial): TGTGCCAGCAGCTCCGGGACTAGCGGCGCCAATGAG. Its protein is CASSSGTSGANE. The whole CDR3 sequence reads CASSSGTSGANEQFF.

Of note for this clone: The DNA ends 3 residues before the CDR3 does, and the rest of the CDR3 is filled in from the germline J gene. This chain joins TRBV11-2 and TRBJ1-2, with D possibly TRBD1 on 5 matching bases. Germline lookup yields CDR1 SGHAT and CDR2 FQNNGV. This CDR3 is 14 amino acids long. CDR3 amino acids: CASSLDPGGWGYTF. The CDR3 bases that were read are TGTGCCAGCAGCTTAGACCCCGGGGGATGGGGC.

A note on this clone: The CDR3 end falls 3 residues outside the read, so it is completed with the germline J gene. The rearrangement joins TRBV19 to TRBJ2-2; 7 bases are a match to TRBD1. The germline V gene encodes CDR1 LNHDA and CDR2 SQIVND (reference sequence). The CDR3 loop spans 18 amino acids. The ends lost 4 bases at V and 0 bases at J; junction bases unmatched: 11. The CDR3 loop reads CASSTLYRDSANTGELFF. CDR3 DNA, as far as it was read: TGTGCCAGTAGTACGCTGTACCGGGACAGCGCGAACACCGGGGAG.

As concerns this clone: The sequenced fragment ends 3 residues before the CDR3 boundary, so the rest is inferred from the germline J gene. V gene TRBV6-2 or TRBV6-3 combines with J gene TRBJ2-1, with a possible D match to TRBD1 (6 bases). The CDR3 is made up of 16 amino acids. Germline loops: CDR1 MNHEY, CDR2 SVGEGT. V was clipped by 2 bases and J by 4 bases, with 15 bases between them. CDR3: CASSYPGQYGYNEQFF. The sequenced part of the CDR3 DNA is TGTGCCAGCAGTTACCCCGGACAGTATGGGTACAATGAG.

About this clone itself: The CDR3 extends 3 residues past the end of the read, so its final part is completed from the germline J gene. The chain uses TRBV13 and TRBJ2-5; 13 bases line up with TRBD2. The CDR3 covers 18 residues. Germline CDR1 and CDR2: PRHDT and FYEKMQ (reference sequence). The trim removed 5 bases at V and 2 bases at J, leaving 11 bases unmatched. Incomplete CDR3 DNA: TGTGCCAGCAGCAAGAGAGGACTAGCGGGAGTCCTGCAAGAGACC. The encoded protein is CASSKRGLAGVLQET. The CDR3 in its entirety is CASSKRGLAGVLQETQYF.

A remark on this clone: Sequencing ends 3 residues short of the CDR3 end; the germline J gene provides the rest. The chain employs TRBV30 and TRBJ1-2; TRBD1 agrees at 8 bases. This CDR3 has 16 residues. Trimming at V came to 1 base and at J to 2 bases, leaving 9 bases not matched to a gene. Germline CDR1 and CDR2: GTSNPN and SVGIG (reference sequence). The CDR3 reads CAWSDRDRGINYGYTF. CDR3 bases read: TGTGCCTGGAGTGACCGAGACAGGGGAATAAACTATGGC.

With respect to this clone: The CDR3 goes on 3 residues after the read ends, and that part is filled in from the germline J gene. The chain has TRBV18 and TRBJ2-1; 10 bases fit TRBD2. The CDR3 is made up of 18 amino acids. Germline V gene sequence: CDR1 KGHSH, CDR2 LQKENI. With V trimmed by 0 bases and J by 8 bases, 13 bases remained unmatched. The CDR3 protein is CASSPPAFGTSEADEQFF. The CDR3 DNA, read in part, is TGTGCCAGCTCACCACCCGCATTCGGGACTAGCGAGGCCGATGAG.

Concerning this clone itself: The read ends 3 residues early relative to the CDR3; the germline J gene fills the gap. The chain is built from TRBV5-1 and TRBJ2-3, with D possibly matching TRBD2 (6 bases). Trimming left V 5 bases short and J 2 bases short, with 12 bases between. The CDR3 has 14 residues. The germline gives CDR1 SGHRS, CDR2 YFSETQ. Here the CDR3 reads CASRGDWNTDTQYF. The DNA read from the CDR3 is TGCGCCAGCAGAGGGGACTGGAACACAGATACG.

As for this clone: The CDR3 end falls 3 residues outside the read, so it is completed with the germline J gene. The rearrangement uses TRBV13 and TRBJ1-1; D may be TRBD1 (6 bases). The V gene lost 0 bases and the J gene lost 6 bases, with 17 bases spanning the gap. In germline, CDR1 is PRHDT, CDR2 FYEKMQ (reference sequence). The CDR3 is 16 residues long. Here the CDR3 reads CASSLGLRGNGAEAFF. CDR3 bases read: TGTGCCAGCAGCTTAGGTCTAAGGGGGAATGGGGCTGAA.

Turning to this clone: The CDR3 extends 3 residues past the end of the read, so its final part is completed from the germline J gene. The chain employs TRBV7-2 and TRBJ2-1; no clear D. CDR1 is SGHTA, CDR2 FQGNSA, per germline. The CDR3 is 12 residues long. V dropped 1 base and J dropped 6 bases, with 4 bases sitting between them. CDR3 DNA, as far as it was read: TGTGCCAGCAGCTTAGAGGGCAATGAG. Protein product: CASSLEGNE. The whole CDR3 sequence is CASSLEGNEQFF.

As for this clone: From the germline J gene comes the end of the CDR3, since the read stops 3 residues before it. The gene calls are TRBV19 and TRBJ2-7, with 10 bases that match TRBD1. Germline CDR1 is LNHDA and CDR2 is SQIVND (reference sequence). The V and J ends lost 4 bases and 3 bases, in that order; junction bases with no gene match: 6. The CDR3 has 15 amino acids. The CDR3 is CASSTGTGVDYEQYF. Partial CDR3 DNA: TGTGCCAGTAGTACCGGGACAGGGGTCGACTACGAG.

Of note for this clone: The read stops 3 residues short of the end of the CDR3; the missing end is completed from the germline J gene. The V and J genes are TRBV7-2 and TRBJ2-1; 7 bases agree with TRBD1. Germline CDR1 SGHTA, CDR2 FQGNSA. The V segment lost 6 bases and the J segment 0 bases; nucleotides outside the gene matches: 2. The CDR3 extends over 14 amino acids. The part of the CDR3 DNA that was read is TGTGCCAGCAGTTCAGGGGGCTCCTACAATGAG. It encodes CASSSGGSYNE. The full-length CDR3 reads as CASSSGGSYNEQFF.

A word on this clone: The observed sequence ends 3 residues before the CDR3 terminus, with the missing tail filled in from the germline J gene. This chain connects TRBV6-2 or TRBV6-3 to TRBJ2-7; 9 bases match TRBD1. Germline CDR1 MNHEY, CDR2 SVGEGT. This CDR3 is 12 amino acids long. The J segment lost 6 bases and the V segment lost 6 bases, leaving 3 bases of the junction unmatched. CDR3 DNA, as far as it was read: TGTGCCAGCAGGACAGGGGGTTTCGAG. Amino acids: CASRTGGFE. The CDR3 in its entirety is CASRTGGFEQYF.

In regard to this clone: The read terminates 3 residues before the CDR3 end, so the remaining end is supplied by the germline J gene. V gene TRBV19 combines with J gene TRBJ1-1; maybe TRBD1 (6 bases). Trimming took 3 bases from V and 3 from J, leaving 14 bases between them. CDR3 size: 15 residues. Germline CDR1 and CDR2: LNHDA and SQIVND (reference sequence). Partial CDR3 DNA: TGTGCCAGTAGTATTCTCACAGGGATGGACACTGAA. Its translation is CASSILTGMDTE. The full CDR3 protein is CASSILTGMDTEAFF.

CDR3 amino acids: CSAREKGRGTDTQYF. Partial CDR3 DNA: TGCAGTGCTAGAGAGAAGGGGAGGGGCACAGATACG. The V and J genes are TRBV20-1 and TRBJ2-3; TRBD2 matches 7 bases. Coverage ceases 3 residues before the CDR3 finishes, and the germline J gene fills in the end. Germline trimming cut 0 bases from V and 1 base from J; bases unmatched to any gene: 4. CDR3 length equals 15 residues. Germline loops: CDR1 DFQATT, CDR2 SNEGSKA (reference sequence).

In the case of this clone: The observed sequence ends 3 residues before the CDR3 terminus, with the missing tail filled in from the germline J gene. The V and J genes are TRBV2 and TRBJ2-1; D is possibly TRBD1 or TRBD2 (6 bases each). Trimming took off 7 bases at V and 2 bases at J, with 12 bases between the two ends. Per the germline V gene, CDR1 is SNHLY and CDR2 is FYNNEI. The CDR3 consists of 14 residues. Incomplete CDR3 DNA: TGTGCCAGCATCTTGGAGGGGGCCTACAATGAG. This codes for CASILEGAYNE. The whole CDR3 protein is CASILEGAYNEQFF.

On this clone: The DNA ends 3 residues before the CDR3 does, and the rest of the CDR3 is filled in from the germline J gene. The chain joins TRBV7-9 to TRBJ2-1; a possible D gene is TRBD2 (6 bases). V was pared by 5 bases and J by 5 bases, with 16 bases between. Per germline, CDR1 SEHNR and CDR2 FQNEAQ (reference sequence). This CDR3 has 15 amino acids. CDR3 amino acids: CASSRRTTSNNEQFF. The CDR3 DNA, read in part, is TGTGCCAGCAGCCGCCGGACTACCTCGAACAATGAG.

Points on this clone: The CDR3 goes on 3 residues after the read ends, and that part is filled in from the germline J gene. This sequence joins TRBV19 and TRBJ2-1; D assignment may be TRBD1 or TRBD2 (6 bases each). Trimming left V 0 bases short and J 7 bases short, with 13 bases between. The CDR3 spans 15 residues. The germline CDR1 and CDR2 sequences are LNHDA and SQIVND (reference sequence). The CDR3 protein is CASSIDHREANEQFF. The sequenced CDR3 bases are TGTGCCAGTAGTATAGATCACAGGGAGGCGAATGAG.

Regarding this clone: The read ends 3 residues early relative to the CDR3; the germline J gene fills the gap. The rearrangement links TRBV7-2 to TRBJ2-7; D remains unclear. Trimming took off 1 base at V and 0 bases at J, with 7 bases between the two ends. This CDR3 is 14 amino acids long. CDR1 SGHTA and CDR2 FQGNSA come from the germline V gene. This CDR3 is CASSLERLSYEQYF. CDR3 DNA (partial): TGTGCCAGCAGCTTAGAGAGACTCTCCTACGAG.

As for this clone: With the read ending 3 residues before the CDR3 end, the germline J gene is used to fill in that end. The chain carries TRBV19 and TRBJ2-3; 7 bases line up with TRBD2. This CDR3 has 13 residues. Germline lookup yields CDR1 LNHDA and CDR2 SQIVND (reference sequence). V dropped 7 bases and J dropped 5; count of bases not matched to a gene: 6. The CDR3 DNA, read in part, is TGTGCCAGTAAATCCCTAGCGGAAGATACG. Its protein product is CASKSLAEDT. The whole CDR3 is CASKSLAEDTQYF. The full variable domain, completed using reference TRBV19 and TRBJ2-3, is DGGITQSPKYLFRKEGQNVTLSCEQNLNHDAMYWYRQDPGQGLRLIYYSQIVNDFQKGDIAEGYSVSREKKESFPLTVTSAQKNPTAFYLCASKSLAEDTQYFGPGTRLTVL.

Comment on this clone: Its ends do not fully match the called genes, so a read error is possible. The part of the CDR3 DNA that was read is TGTGCCGGCAGTTACTTGGTACTAGGTCAGAACGCCGAG. This gives the protein CAGSYLVLGQNAE. In full, the CDR3 is CAGSYLVLGQNAEQYF. The genes are TRBV6-2 or TRBV6-3 and TRBJ2-7, with D possibly being TRBD2 (5 bases). The read terminates 3 residues before the CDR3 end, so the remaining end is supplied by the germline J gene. The germline V gene has CDR1 MNHEY and CDR2 SVGEGT. The CDR3 consists of 16 residues.

The CDR3 sequence: CASGWLAGLSYEQYF. The covered CDR3 bases are TGTGCTAGTGGTTGGCTAGCGGGGCTCTCCTACGAG. The rearrangement links TRBV12-5 to TRBJ2-7, with 9 positions matching TRBD2. The sequenced fragment ends 3 residues before the CDR3 boundary, so the rest is inferred from the germline J gene. Germline values: CDR1 LGHNT, CDR2 FRNRAP. With 4 bases clipped from V and 0 bases from J, the junction kept 4 bases outside the gene matches. The CDR3 contains 15 residues.

Worth noting for this clone: Coverage ceases 3 residues before the CDR3 finishes, and the germline J gene fills in the end. This chain links TRBV19 with TRBJ2-7, with 12 bases fitting TRBD1. The V segment lost 1 base and the J segment 5 bases; nucleotides outside the gene matches: 6. Germline V gives CDR1 LNHDA, CDR2 SQIVND (reference sequence). This CDR3 spans 16 amino acids. The sequenced CDR3 bases are TGTGCCAGTAGTATAGGGTACGGGACAGGGGGCCACGAG. Amino acids: CASSIGYGTGGHE. The entire CDR3 protein is CASSIGYGTGGHEQYF.

Points on this clone: The read ends 3 residues shy of where the CDR3 ends; the end is completed using the germline J gene. The chain uses TRBV29-1 and TRBJ2-5; TRBD2 might be the D (7 bases). This CDR3 region has 15 residues. Between the trimmed V and J ends, which lost 3 bases and 0 bases, there was a span of 14 bases. Germline CDR1 SQVTM, CDR2 ANQGSEA. Partial CDR3 DNA: TGCAGCGTTGATGTCAGGGGAGGGTACCAAGAGACC. Translated, it gives CSVDVRGGYQET. The full CDR3 is CSVDVRGGYQETQYF.

As for this clone: The sequence runs out 3 residues before the end of the CDR3; the remainder is reconstructed from the germline J gene. V usage is TRBV19 and J usage is TRBJ2-5, with unresolved D. Germline CDR1 reads LNHDA; CDR2 reads SQIVND (reference sequence). There are 14 residues in the CDR3. V shed 1 base and J shed 4 bases, with 10 bases lying between them. The sequenced CDR3 bases are TGTGCCAGTAGTATAGGGATAGCCCCAGAGACC. Protein product: CASSIGIAPET. The whole CDR3 is CASSIGIAPETQYF.

In the case of this clone: From the germline J gene comes the end of the CDR3, since the read stops 3 residues before it. This chain joins TRBV27 and TRBJ1-5; D call uncertain. The V gene's germline CDR1 is MNHEY and CDR2 SMNVEV (reference sequence). The CDR3 is made up of 14 amino acids. V lost 2 bases, J lost 0 bases, and 5 bases lay in between. The covered CDR3 bases are TGTGCCAGCAGTTTACAGTATAGCAATCAGCCC. Protein product: CASSLQYSNQP. The entire CDR3 protein is CASSLQYSNQPQHF.

Remarks on this clone: Sequencing ends 3 residues short of the CDR3 end; the germline J gene provides the rest. This chain connects TRBV9 to TRBJ2-1; tentatively, D is TRBD1 or TRBD2 (5 bases each). V shed 2 bases and J shed 6 bases, with 9 bases lying between them. The CDR3 is 13 amino acids. Looked up from germline, CDR1 is SGDLS and CDR2 is YYNGEE. This CDR3 is CASSVEGFNEQFF. The CDR3 DNA, read in part, is TGTGCCAGCAGCGTTGAGGGGTTCAATGAG.